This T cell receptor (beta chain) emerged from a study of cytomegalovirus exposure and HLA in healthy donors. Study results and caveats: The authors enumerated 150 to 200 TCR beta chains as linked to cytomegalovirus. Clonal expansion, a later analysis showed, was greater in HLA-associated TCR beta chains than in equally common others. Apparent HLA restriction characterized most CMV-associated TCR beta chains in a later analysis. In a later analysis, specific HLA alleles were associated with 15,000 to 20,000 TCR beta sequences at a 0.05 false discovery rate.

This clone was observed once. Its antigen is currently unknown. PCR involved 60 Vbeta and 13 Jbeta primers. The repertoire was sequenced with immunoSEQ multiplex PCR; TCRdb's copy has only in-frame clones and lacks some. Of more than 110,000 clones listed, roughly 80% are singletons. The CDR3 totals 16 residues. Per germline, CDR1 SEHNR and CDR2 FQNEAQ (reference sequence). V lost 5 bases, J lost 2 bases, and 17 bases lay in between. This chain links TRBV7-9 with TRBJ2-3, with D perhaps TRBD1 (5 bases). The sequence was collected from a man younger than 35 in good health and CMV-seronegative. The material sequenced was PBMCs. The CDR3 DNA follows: TGTGCCAGCAGCCGCCCCACAGGAGCACTCACAGATACGCAGTATTTT. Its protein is CASSRPTGALTDTQYF.